The following is a TCR beta chain sequence with its context. Cohorts were based on clinical histories the participants reported. Sequencing was performed with immunoSEQ multiplex PCR; in TCRdb, only in-frame clones are kept and a portion is missing. The data show 200,000 to 300,000 clones, around 87% seen once. The CDR3 contains 13 residues. V was cut by 5 bases and J by 9 bases, with 14 bases left in between. CDR1 SGHTA and CDR2 FQGTGA come from the germline V gene. The sample is drawn from a study of blood T cell repertoires in COVID-19. Study details: Material from acute and convalescent COVID-19 was sourced from the United States, Italy and Spain. PBMCs, B-cell-depleted T cells, or T cells provided the cDNA or gDNA that made up the material.

V usage is TRBV7-3 and J usage is TRBJ2-1, with D tentatively TRBD2 (5 bases). The sequencing input was PBMCs or T cells enriched from blood (not recorded which). The source of this sequence is a woman aged 40 to 50 with acute COVID-19. CDR3 sequence reads: CASSVSHSGEQFF. The CDR3 DNA sequence: TGTGCCAGCAGCGTGTCTCACAGCGGTGAGCAGTTCTTC.